The 30 T cell receptor beta chains in this list originate from one sample, sequenced in a study of blood T cells in healthy people across ages. A second PCR of about 7 to 12 cycles used a sample-barcoded 5' primer and a J-beta primer mix. Each CDR3 protein gets one entry after TCRdb re-called the 5' RACE reads with MiXCR. The sample has 700,000 or so distinct CDR3 sequences; less than 45% are singletons. What was sequenced was blood. These receptors were obtained from a man older than 75 in good health.

The chain has TRBV12-3 or TRBV12-4 and TRBJ1-2; 9 nucleotides match TRBD1. V trimming: 6 bases; J trimming: 8 bases; junction bases outside the gene matches: 10. The CDR3 sequence is 14 residues long. CDR3 in amino acids: CASSPGQGIGGYTF. The CDR3 coding sequence is TGTGCCAGCAGCCCGGGACAGGGCATAGGAGGCTACACCTTC.

This clonotype was observed a few times. V usage is TRBV6-2 or TRBV6-3 and J usage is TRBJ2-1; 10 bases agree with TRBD2. Germline CDR1 MNHEY, CDR2 SVGEGT. Trimming took 6 bases from V and 5 from J; bases not matched to a gene: 7. CDR3 size: 15 residues. DNA for the CDR3: TGTGCCAGCAGCCCTACGGGACTAGCGAACAATGAGCAGTTCTTC. Protein product: CASSPTGLANNEQFF.

This clonotype was recorded at least ten times. The chain has TRBV29-1 and TRBJ2-7; D might be TRBD1 (6 bases). There are 11 residues in the CDR3. Germline CDR1 and CDR2: SQVTM and ANQGSEA. V shed 7 bases and J shed 1 base, with 8 bases lying between them. The CDR3 spells CSAGQSYEQYF. DNA of the CDR3: TGCAGCGCTGGACAGTCCTACGAGCAGTACTTC.

The chain uses TRBV6-5 and TRBJ1-5, with D maybe TRBD1 (5 bases). Germline loops: CDR1 MNHEY, CDR2 SVGAGI. The CDR3 spans 15 residues. V lost 6 bases to trimming and J lost 6 bases, with 18 bases between them. Here the CDR3 reads CASRRGRDAPQPQHF. CDR3 DNA: TGTGCCAGCAGAAGGGGCAGGGATGCCCCTCAGCCCCAGCATTTT.

This clonotype appeared a few times. This chain joins TRBV6-2 or TRBV6-3 and TRBJ2-4; D is unclear. Germline loops: CDR1 MNHEY, CDR2 SVGEGT. The CDR3 is 13 amino acids. Trimming took 0 bases from V and 8 from J, leaving 8 bases between them. CDR3 residues: CASSYSWADIQYF. In DNA form, the CDR3 reads TGTGCCAGCAGTTACTCGTGGGCGGACATTCAGTACTTC.

Only a few counts were recorded for this clonotype. The rearrangement uses TRBV12-3 or TRBV12-4 and TRBJ2-3, with 7 bases lining up with TRBD1. The length of the CDR3 is 14 residues. J gave up 0 bases and V 7 bases, and 4 bases lay outside the gene matches. The CDR3 protein is CASTWTGSTDTQYF. The CDR3 DNA reads as TGTGCCAGCACCTGGACAGGCAGCACAGATACGCAGTATTTT.

V gene TRBV5-1 combines with J gene TRBJ2-4; D is possibly TRBD1 (5 bases). The closer fit of TRBJ2-7 to the DNA end suggests the J call may be wrong. Germline CDR1 SGHRS, CDR2 YFSETQ. The CDR3 runs to 15 residues. The CDR3 loop reads CASRAQSGPRDEQYF. The CDR3 region has the DNA TGCGCCAGCAGAGCCCAATCAGGACCCAGGGACGAGCAGTACTTC.

The chain carries TRBV11-3 and TRBJ2-1; no firm D call. The end of the DNA is better explained by TRBJ2-7, so the J call may be wrong. CDR3 length equals 14 residues. In germline, CDR1 is SGHNT, CDR2 YENEEA. The CDR3: CASSLGGTKDEQYF. DNA of the CDR3: TGTGCCAGCAGCTTAGGGGGTACCAAGGATGAGCAGTACTTC.

This clonotype was seen a few times. The chain has TRBV10-3 and TRBJ2-7, with D perhaps matching TRBD1 (6 bases). The V gene's germline CDR1 is ENHRY and CDR2 SYGVKD. Trimming stripped 8 bases from V and 4 bases from J, with 18 bases between. This CDR3 has 14 residues. CDR3 nucleotide sequence: TGTGCCATCGCGAACCGGGACGGGACATACGAGCAGTACTTC. Protein sequence: CAIANRDGTYEQYF.

This clonotype has at least ten counts. CDR3 coding DNA: TGTGCCAGCAGCCAACATTATCGACTAGCGGGTCCAGATACGCAGTATTTT. This codes for CASSQHYRLAGPDTQYF. The V gene is TRBV14, the J gene TRBJ2-3, with TRBD2 matching over 10 bases. V lost 2 bases, J lost 4 bases, and 9 bases stayed unmatched. This CDR3 is 17 amino acids long. From germline, CDR1 is SGHDN and CDR2 FVKESK.

This chain connects TRBV6-5 to TRBJ2-5; D gene unclear. Germline CDR1 and CDR2: MNHEY and SVGAGI. V was shortened by 5 bases and J by 2 bases, with 9 bases between the two germline ends. This CDR3 has 13 residues. The CDR3 loop reads CASSERRQETQYF. CDR3 bases: TGTGCCAGCAGTGAAAGGAGACAAGAGACCCAGTACTTC.

This clonotype showed up just a few times. The chain recombines TRBV2 with TRBJ2-5, with 11 positions matching TRBD2. The V segment lost 7 bases and the J segment 4 bases; nucleotides outside the gene matches: 8. Germline values: CDR1 SNHLY, CDR2 FYNNEI. The CDR3 has 15 amino acids. CDR3: CASNTLAGESETQYF. CDR3 coding DNA: TGTGCCAGCAATACACTAGCGGGAGAGTCAGAGACCCAGTACTTC.

The chain employs TRBV6-2 or TRBV6-3 and TRBJ2-1; 13 nucleotides agree with TRBD2. Germline CDR1 MNHEY, CDR2 SVGEGT. This CDR3 is built from 17 residues. Losses at the gene ends were 8 bases for V and 6 bases for J; bases not matched to a gene: 13. In DNA form, the CDR3 reads TGTGCCAGCCAAACCAATGAGGGACTAGCGGGAATCAATGAGCAGTTCTTC. This encodes CASQTNEGLAGINEQFF.

This clonotype was counted at least ten times. This chain connects TRBV6-2 or TRBV6-3 to TRBJ2-3, with 8 bases lining up with TRBD2. The ends lost 0 bases at V and 3 bases at J; junction bases unmatched: 11. The CDR3 extends over 18 amino acids. CDR1 and CDR2 (germline): MNHEY, SVGEGT. CDR3: CASSYSPGLEFKTDTQYF. CDR3 sequence (DNA): TGTGCCAGCAGTTACTCTCCGGGACTAGAGTTTAAGACAGATACGCAGTATTTT.

The chain is built from TRBV20-1 and TRBJ2-5; D not certain. The CDR3 extends over 12 amino acids. Germline CDR1 is DFQATT and CDR2 is SNEGSKA (reference sequence). V shed 3 bases and J shed 2 bases, with 7 bases lying between them. In DNA, the CDR3 is TGCAGTGCTAGCTGGTCACAAGAGACCCAGTACTTC. Its translation: CSASWSQETQYF.

This clonotype occurred a few times. V is TRBV25-1 and J is TRBJ2-3; 9 bases match TRBD2. The CDR3 length is 15 residues. Germline-derived CDR1 and CDR2 are MGHDK and SYGVNS. Germline trimming cut 2 bases from V and 7 bases from J; bases unmatched to any gene: 7. The DNA for the CDR3 is TGTGCCAGCAGTGAAAGGGGCGGGGGGGCTTATACGCAGTATTTT. Its protein product is CASSERGGGAYTQYF.

The rearrangement links TRBV10-3 to TRBJ1-5; D is unresolved. V was trimmed by 10 bases and J by 3 bases, leaving 13 bases between them. The CDR3 has 13 residues. The germline V gene has CDR1 ENHRY and CDR2 SYGVKD. The DNA of the CDR3 is TGTGCCACCGGGAGTGGAGACAATCAGCCCCAGCATTTT. Translating it yields CATGSGDNQPQHF.

The gene calls are TRBV7-9 and TRBJ2-7; no clear D gene. Germline V gives CDR1 SEHNR, CDR2 FQNEAQ (reference sequence). V was trimmed by 0 bases and J by 2 bases, leaving 11 bases between them. The CDR3 covers 15 residues. Here the CDR3 reads CASSLARQATYEQYF. The CDR3 nucleotides read TGTGCCAGCAGCTTAGCCCGCCAGGCTACCTACGAGCAGTACTTC. The full variable domain, its missing parts supplied by reference TRBV7-9 and TRBJ2-7, is DTGVSQNPRHKITKRGQNVTFRCDPISEHNRLYWYRQTLGQGPEFLTYFQNEAQLEKSRLLSDRFSAERPKGSFSTLEIQRTEQGDSAMYLCASSLARQATYEQYFGPGTRLTVT.

This rearrangement joins TRBV14 to TRBJ2-7, with a possible D match to TRBD1 (6 bases). Germline lookup yields CDR1 SGHDN and CDR2 FVKESK. The CDR3 consists of 16 residues. The V end was cut by 4 bases, the J end by 7 bases, with 23 bases between. The DNA of the CDR3 is TGTGCCAGCAGCCCCGGAGTGGGGGCGAGGGACAATGAGCAGTACTTC. It translates to CASSPGVGARDNEQYF.

This chain links TRBV12-3 or TRBV12-4 with TRBJ1-2; D is undetermined. Trimming stripped 0 bases from V and 4 bases from J, with 9 bases between. The CDR3 runs 14 residues. The DNA for the CDR3 is TGTGCCAGCAGTTTAGCGGGTAGGGCCTATGGCTACACCTTC. This encodes CASSLAGRAYGYTF.

Points on this clonotype: At one end the junction does not follow the germline gene, possibly because of a read error. V usage is TRBV4-2 and J usage is TRBJ1-2; TRBD1 matches 8 bases. Germline CDR1 LGHNA, CDR2 YNFKEQ. The CDR3 has 15 amino acids. The CDR3 protein is CASSQDRDRNYGHTF. For the CDR3, the DNA is TGTGCCAGCAGCCAAGATCGGGACAGGAACTATGGCCACACCTTC.

There are a few counts of this clonotype. This chain connects TRBV20-1 to TRBJ2-2; 7 bases agree with TRBD2. Unmatched junction bases numbered 12, after V lost 5 bases and J lost 6 bases. The CDR3 runs to 15 residues. Germline assignment: CDR1 DFQATT and CDR2 SNEGSKA (reference sequence). This CDR3 is CSAQTREGRAGELFF. CDR3 nucleotides: TGCAGTGCTCAGACCAGGGAGGGAAGGGCCGGGGAGCTGTTTTTT.

This clonotype was seen at least ten times. CDR3 nucleotide sequence: TGCAGCGCCCGGGACAGGGACGATCAGCCCCAGCATTTT. It specifies CSARDRDDQPQHF. The J gene is TRBJ1-5, the V gene TRBV29-1, with 9 nucleotides matching TRBD1. After removal of 7 bases from V and 5 bases from J, the junction contained 6 bases not matched to a gene. The germline V gene encodes CDR1 SQVTM and CDR2 ANQGSEA. The CDR3 consists of 13 residues.

This clonotype was picked up a small number of times. The V call is TRBV7-2, the J call TRBJ2-2; 8 bases are shared with TRBD1. After removal of 1 base from V and 0 bases from J, the junction contained 4 bases not matched to a gene. The length of the CDR3 is 17 residues. In germline, CDR1 is SGHTA, CDR2 FQGNSA. In DNA form, the CDR3 reads TGTGCCAGCAGCTTAGTCGGACAGGGTGCGAACACCGGGGAGCTGTTTTTT. Translating it yields CASSLVGQGANTGELFF. Looking up the rest from reference TRBV7-2 and TRBJ2-2 gives the full variable domain: GAGVSQSPSNKVTEKGKDVELRCDPISGHTALYWYRQSLGQGLEFLIYFQGNSAPDKSGLPSDRFSAERTGGSVSTLTIQRTQQEDSAVYLCASSLVGQGANTGELFFGEGSRLTVL.

This clonotype was found many times. A read error may be the cause here, since a much bigger clone is one base away. This chain connects TRBV29-1 to TRBJ2-2; D is possibly TRBD2 (5 bases). This CDR3 has 15 residues. The germline CDR1 and CDR2 sequences are SQVTM and ANQGSEA. V lost 7 bases and J 4 bases, leaving 19 bases between the germline ends. CDR3 coding DNA: TGCAGCGCCGGGATTGTAGGGAGAGGCACCGGGGAGCTGTTTTTT. Amino acid sequence: CSAGIVGRGTGELFF.

This clonotype has a count of ten or more. The J gene is TRBJ2-5, the V gene TRBV21-1; TRBD1, as called in the table, went unchecked against the DNA. TRBV21-1 corresponds to a pseudogene. This CDR3 comprises 13 residues. As DNA, the CDR3 is TGTGCCAGCAAGCCGGGCAGGCCGGAGACCCAGTACTTC. Protein product: CASKPGRPETQYF.

This clonotype came up a few times. V gene TRBV20-1 combines with J gene TRBJ1-5; 8 positions match TRBD1. The CDR3 length is 15 residues. V lost 6 bases and J lost 3; bases outside the gene matches: 10. Germline V gives CDR1 DFQATT, CDR2 SNEGSKA (reference sequence). CDR3 nucleotide sequence: TGCAGTGCCCCGAAGACAGGGGATGACAATCAGCCCCAGCATTTT. Amino acid sequence: CSAPKTGDDNQPQHF.

The genes are TRBV9 and TRBJ1-6, with D perhaps TRBD1 (6 bases). In germline, CDR1 is SGDLS, CDR2 YYNGEE. The CDR3 loop spans 14 amino acids. Trimming took off 2 bases at V and 8 bases at J, with 11 bases between the two ends. This CDR3 reads CASSVGRGYSPLHF. CDR3 sequence (DNA): TGTGCCAGCAGCGTTGGCAGGGGATATTCACCCCTCCACTTT.

The chain links TRBV6-5 to TRBJ2-3; 12 bases match TRBD2. V was pared by 7 bases and J by 4 bases, with 9 bases of the junction left unmatched. The CDR3 loop spans 16 amino acids. CDR1 and CDR2 (germline): MNHEY, SVGAGI. This CDR3 is CASTRTSGGIADTQYF. CDR3 nucleotides: TGTGCCAGCACCAGAACTAGCGGGGGGATCGCAGATACGCAGTATTTT.

This clonotype was observed a handful of times. A clone one base away is much larger, so this may be a read error. The rearrangement joins TRBV7-9 to TRBJ2-3; either TRBD1 or TRBD2 may supply D (6 bases each). The CDR3 sequence is 14 residues long. The germline V gene encodes CDR1 SEHNR and CDR2 FQNEAQ (reference sequence). Trimming pared 5 bases from V and 6 bases from J, leaving 15 bases between. The CDR3 is CASSVDSGGDTQYF. CDR3 in DNA: TGTGCCAGCAGCGTAGACTCCGGGGGCGATACGCAGTATTTT.